A selection of T cell receptor beta chains follows, all from one sample in a study of cytomegalovirus exposure and HLA in healthy donors. This table comes from immunoSEQ multiplex PCR, and its TCRdb copy is limited to in-frame clones, with some not included. The sample lists about 160,000 clones; 80% to 90% were seen once. Sequenced: PBMCs. These receptors were collected from a woman aged 18-29 years in good health and CMV-seronegative. CDR3s include the opening cysteine and the closing phenylalanine or tryptophan. The order of the fields is V gene, D gene, CDR3 length, clone size, J gene, CDR3 protein, CDR3 DNA. The D gene is left open where the match is weak. The size field is filled for only some rows; it gives once, few, many or a size class.

v_call: TRBV21-1; d_call: .; cdr3_length: 16; clone_size: .; j_call: TRBJ1-3; cdr3_aa: CASTPGQALPGNTIYF; cdr3_nt: TGTGCCAGCACCCCCGGACAGGCTTTGCCTGGAAACACCATATATTTT
v_call: TRBV5-5; d_call: .; cdr3_length: 13; clone_size: .; j_call: TRBJ1-1; cdr3_aa: CASSLQAYTEAFF; cdr3_nt: TGTGCCAGCAGCTTACAGGCCTACACTGAAGCTTTCTTT
v_call: TRBV7-2; d_call: TRBD1; cdr3_length: 19; clone_size: .; j_call: TRBJ1-1; cdr3_aa: CASSGGSRDRGIRGTEAFF; cdr3_nt: TGTGCCAGCAGCGGAGGGAGCCGGGACAGGGGCATTCGGGGCACTGAAGCTTTCTTT
v_call: TRBV12-5; d_call: .; cdr3_length: 17; clone_size: once; j_call: TRBJ1-1; cdr3_aa: CASGLGPKTLMNTEAFF; cdr3_nt: TGTGCTAGTGGTTTGGGGCCCAAGACATTGATGAACACTGAAGCTTTCTTT
v_call: TRBV11-3; d_call: .; cdr3_length: 13; clone_size: .; j_call: TRBJ2-1; cdr3_aa: CASSPSGANEQFF; cdr3_nt: TGTGCCAGCAGCCCATCGGGAGCAAATGAGCAGTTCTTC
v_call: TRBV27; d_call: .; cdr3_length: 13; clone_size: few; j_call: TRBJ1-2; cdr3_aa: CASRPSGDYGYTF; cdr3_nt: TGTGCCAGCAGGCCATCCGGGGACTATGGCTACACCTTC
v_call: TRBV19; d_call: TRBD1; cdr3_length: 11; clone_size: once; j_call: TRBJ1-1; cdr3_aa: CATTTGAEAFF; cdr3_nt: TGTGCCACCACGACAGGGGCGGAAGCTTTCTTT
v_call: TRBV21-1; d_call: .; cdr3_length: 14; clone_size: .; j_call: TRBJ1-1; cdr3_aa: CASSKVRTAGPAFF; cdr3_nt: TGTGCCAGCAGCAAAGTTAGGACCGCAGGGCCAGCTTTCTTT
v_call: TRBV4-2; d_call: .; cdr3_length: 16; clone_size: .; j_call: TRBJ2-2; cdr3_aa: CASSQEGQGGTGELFF; cdr3_nt: TGTGCCAGCAGCCAAGAGGGCCAGGGAGGCACCGGGGAGCTGTTTTTT
v_call: TRBV7-2; d_call: .; cdr3_length: 14; clone_size: .; j_call: TRBJ2-3; cdr3_aa: CASRKRQSTDTQYF; cdr3_nt: TGTGCCAGCAGGAAGAGACAGAGCACAGATACGCAGTATTTT
v_call: TRBV5-1; d_call: TRBD1; cdr3_length: 17; clone_size: .; j_call: TRBJ2-1; cdr3_aa: CASSLEQGVAGYNEQFF; cdr3_nt: TGCGCCAGCAGCTTGGAACAGGGGGTCGCTGGGTACAATGAGCAGTTCTTC
v_call: TRBV7-3; d_call: .; cdr3_length: 18; clone_size: .; j_call: TRBJ1-6; cdr3_aa: CASSLARTELFYNSPLHF; cdr3_nt: TGTGCCAGCAGCCTGGCCCGGACTGAGCTATTTTATAATTCACCCCTCCACTTT
v_call: TRBV9; d_call: TRBD2; cdr3_length: 16; clone_size: .; j_call: TRBJ2-5; cdr3_aa: CASSFSGGLYQETQYF; cdr3_nt: TGTGCCAGCAGCTTTAGCGGGGGCCTCTACCAAGAGACCCAGTACTTC
v_call: TRBV18; d_call: .; cdr3_length: 17; clone_size: few; j_call: TRBJ2-6; cdr3_aa: CASSQGTAQAGANVLTF; cdr3_nt: TGTGCCAGCTCACAAGGCACAGCCCAGGCTGGGGCCAACGTCCTGACTTTC
v_call: TRBV6-1; d_call: .; cdr3_length: 16; clone_size: .; j_call: TRBJ1-2; cdr3_aa: CASSDWKGGGDYGYTF; cdr3_nt: TGTGCCAGCAGTGATTGGAAGGGTGGAGGAGACTATGGCTACACCTTC
v_call: TRBV9; d_call: .; cdr3_length: 14; clone_size: .; j_call: TRBJ1-2; cdr3_aa: CASSGPVTHYGYTF; cdr3_nt: TGTGCCAGCAGCGGTCCGGTAACCCACTATGGCTACACCTTC
v_call: TRBV19; d_call: TRBD1; cdr3_length: 13; clone_size: .; j_call: TRBJ1-1; cdr3_aa: CASSTTGSTEAFF; cdr3_nt: TGTGCCAGTAGTACGACAGGGAGTACTGAAGCTTTCTTT
v_call: TRBV5-6; d_call: .; cdr3_length: 15; clone_size: .; j_call: TRBJ1-1; cdr3_aa: CASSLDTRMNTEAFF; cdr3_nt: TGTGCCAGCAGCTTGGACACGCGGATGAACACTGAAGCTTTCTTT
v_call: TRBV5-4; d_call: .; cdr3_length: 16; clone_size: .; j_call: TRBJ1-3; cdr3_aa: CASSTQGIISGNTIYF; cdr3_nt: TGTGCCAGCAGCACTCAGGGTATAATCTCTGGAAACACCATATATTTT
v_call: TRBV27; d_call: .; cdr3_length: 17; clone_size: .; j_call: TRBJ1-3; cdr3_aa: CASSPGTPGVPGNTIYF; cdr3_nt: TGTGCCAGCAGTCCCGGGACCCCAGGGGTCCCGGGAAACACCATATATTTT
v_call: TRBV6-4; d_call: TRBD2; cdr3_length: 14; clone_size: .; j_call: TRBJ2-3; cdr3_aa: CASSEAGSTDTQYF; cdr3_nt: TGTGCCAGCAGTGAAGCGGGAAGCACAGATACGCAGTATTTT
v_call: TRBV19; d_call: TRBD1; cdr3_length: 18; clone_size: few; j_call: TRBJ1-2; cdr3_aa: CASSIAPPTGSPNYGYTF; cdr3_nt: TGTGCCAGTAGTATAGCCCCACCGACAGGGTCCCCTAACTATGGCTACACCTTC
v_call: TRBV29-1; d_call: .; cdr3_length: 15; clone_size: .; j_call: TRBJ1-1; cdr3_aa: CSVETQGAGGTEAFF; cdr3_nt: TGCAGCGTTGAAACCCAGGGTGCGGGAGGCACTGAAGCTTTCTTT
v_call: TRBV7-6; d_call: TRBD1; cdr3_length: 14; clone_size: once; j_call: TRBJ1-3; cdr3_aa: CASSSGTGGNTIYF; cdr3_nt: TGTGCCAGCAGCTCCGGGACAGGGGGAAACACCATATATTTT
v_call: TRBV7-9; d_call: TRBD1; cdr3_length: 18; clone_size: few; j_call: TRBJ2-7; cdr3_aa: CASSSPHRTGRSVYEQYF; cdr3_nt: TGTGCCAGCAGCTCCCCGCACCGGACAGGACGGTCGGTCTACGAGCAGTACTTC
v_call: TRBV4-3; d_call: .; cdr3_length: 15; clone_size: .; j_call: TRBJ2-1; cdr3_aa: CASSPSGEPSDEQFF; cdr3_nt: TGCGCCAGCAGCCCTTCGGGGGAGCCCTCGGATGAGCAGTTCTTC
v_call: TRBV4-3; d_call: .; cdr3_length: 20; clone_size: .; j_call: TRBJ2-7; cdr3_aa: CASSQAIRRGWRSGAYEQYF; cdr3_nt: TGCGCCAGCAGCCAAGCCATTAGGCGCGGTTGGAGATCGGGGGCCTACGAGCAGTACTTC
v_call: TRBV9; d_call: .; cdr3_length: 14; clone_size: .; j_call: TRBJ1-1; cdr3_aa: CASSVWALNTEAFF; cdr3_nt: TGTGCCAGCAGCGTTTGGGCCTTAAACACTGAAGCTTTCTTT
v_call: TRBV27; d_call: .; cdr3_length: 16; clone_size: .; j_call: TRBJ2-3; cdr3_aa: CASSSYERLKEHTQYF; cdr3_nt: TGTGCCAGCAGTAGTTACGAGCGCTTGAAGGAGCATACGCAGTATTTT
v_call: TRBV6-1; d_call: .; cdr3_length: 15; clone_size: .; j_call: TRBJ2-7; cdr3_aa: CASRRARGEVYEQYF; cdr3_nt: TGTGCCAGCAGAAGGGCTAGGGGTGAGGTCTACGAGCAGTACTTC
v_call: TRBV6-6; d_call: TRBD1; cdr3_length: 15; clone_size: once; j_call: TRBJ2-2; cdr3_aa: CASSLTGTDTGELFF; cdr3_nt: TGTGCCAGCAGTTTGACAGGGACGGACACCGGGGAGCTGTTTTTT
v_call: TRBV5-5; d_call: TRBD1; cdr3_length: 13; clone_size: few; j_call: TRBJ1-2; cdr3_aa: CASRPGQNYGYTF; cdr3_nt: TGTGCCAGCAGGCCGGGACAGAACTATGGCTACACCTTC
v_call: TRBV19; d_call: TRBD1; cdr3_length: 15; clone_size: .; j_call: TRBJ2-7; cdr3_aa: CASSLFGTGVYEQYF; cdr3_nt: TGTGCCAGTAGTTTATTTGGGACAGGGGTCTACGAGCAGTACTTC
v_call: TRBV20-1; d_call: TRBD1; cdr3_length: 11; clone_size: .; j_call: TRBJ1-2; cdr3_aa: CSAQRTGVNTF; cdr3_nt: TGCAGTGCTCAAAGGACAGGGGTAAACACCTTC
v_call: TRBV29-1; d_call: TRBD1; cdr3_length: 14; clone_size: once; j_call: TRBJ2-1; cdr3_aa: CSVEAGTGSNEQFF; cdr3_nt: TGCAGCGTTGAAGCCGGGACAGGCTCCAATGAGCAGTTCTTC
v_call: TRBV18; d_call: .; cdr3_length: 12; clone_size: .; j_call: TRBJ1-1; cdr3_aa: CASSPQAREAFF; cdr3_nt: TGTGCCAGCTCACCACAGGCGCGGGAAGCTTTCTTT
v_call: TRBV5-1; d_call: TRBD1; cdr3_length: 15; clone_size: .; j_call: TRBJ1-6; cdr3_aa: CASSPGQGMGTPLHF; cdr3_nt: TGCGCCAGCAGCCCGGGACAGGGGATGGGGACACCCCTCCACTTT
v_call: TRBV5-5; d_call: TRBD1; cdr3_length: 17; clone_size: .; j_call: TRBJ2-2; cdr3_aa: CASSFLPGQGGTGELFF; cdr3_nt: TGTGCCAGCAGCTTCCTACCGGGACAGGGGGGAACCGGGGAGCTGTTTTTT
v_call: TRBV18; d_call: .; cdr3_length: 14; clone_size: .; j_call: TRBJ2-3; cdr3_aa: CASSDAISTDTQYF; cdr3_nt: TGTGCCAGCTCAGATGCGATTAGCACAGATACGCAGTATTTT
v_call: TRBV9; d_call: TRBD2; cdr3_length: 14; clone_size: .; j_call: TRBJ2-7; cdr3_aa: CASSVRGDPYEQYF; cdr3_nt: TGTGCCAGCAGCGTACGGGGGGACCCCTACGAGCAGTACTTC
v_call: TRBV7-2; d_call: .; cdr3_length: 16; clone_size: once; j_call: TRBJ1-1; cdr3_aa: CASSLGAGVGDTEAFF; cdr3_nt: TGTGCCAGCAGCTTAGGCGCGGGGGTGGGAGACACTGAAGCTTTCTTT
v_call: TRBV7-9; d_call: TRBD2; cdr3_length: 16; clone_size: once; j_call: TRBJ2-7; cdr3_aa: CASSFATSGSRYEQYF; cdr3_nt: TGTGCCAGCAGCTTCGCGACTAGCGGGAGTAGGTACGAGCAGTACTTC
v_call: TRBV15; d_call: .; cdr3_length: 15; clone_size: once; j_call: TRBJ1-4; cdr3_aa: CATSRAQGSNEKLFF; cdr3_nt: TGTGCCACCAGCAGAGCGCAGGGTTCTAATGAAAAACTGTTTTTT
v_call: TRBV18; d_call: .; cdr3_length: 12; clone_size: .; j_call: TRBJ1-2; cdr3_aa: CASSPEAGGYTF; cdr3_nt: TGTGCCAGCTCCCCCGAAGCGGGTGGCTACACCTTC